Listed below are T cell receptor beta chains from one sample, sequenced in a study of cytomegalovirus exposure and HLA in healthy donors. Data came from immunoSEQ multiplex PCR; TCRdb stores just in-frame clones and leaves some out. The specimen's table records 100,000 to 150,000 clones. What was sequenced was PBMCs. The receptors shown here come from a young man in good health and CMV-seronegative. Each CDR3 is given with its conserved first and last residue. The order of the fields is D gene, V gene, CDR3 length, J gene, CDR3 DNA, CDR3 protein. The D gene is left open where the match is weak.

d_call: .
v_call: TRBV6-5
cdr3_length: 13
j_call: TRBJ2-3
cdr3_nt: TGTGCCCGGGGGGACAAGTTGACAGATACGCAGTATTTT
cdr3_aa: CARGDKLTDTQYF

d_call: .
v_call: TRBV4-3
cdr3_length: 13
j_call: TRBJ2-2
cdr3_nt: TGCGCCAGCAGCCAAGCGGGGACCGGGGAGCTGTTTTTT
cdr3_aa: CASSQAGTGELFF

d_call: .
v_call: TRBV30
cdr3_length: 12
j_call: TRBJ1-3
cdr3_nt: TGTGCCTGTTGCGGGACTGGAAACACCATATATTTT
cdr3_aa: CACCGTGNTIYF

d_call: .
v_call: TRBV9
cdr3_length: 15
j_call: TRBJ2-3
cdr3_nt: TGTGCCAGCAGCCCCGGGGGTAATAGGGGCGATACGCAGTATTTT
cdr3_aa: CASSPGGNRGDTQYF

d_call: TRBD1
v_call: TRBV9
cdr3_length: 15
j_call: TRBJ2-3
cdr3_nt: TGTGCCAGCAGCGCCCGGGGACAGGCCACAGATACGCAGTATTTT
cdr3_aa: CASSARGQATDTQYF

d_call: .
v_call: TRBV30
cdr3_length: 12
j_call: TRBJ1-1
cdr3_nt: TGTGCCTGGAGTGGGGGCGACACTGAAGCTTTCTTT
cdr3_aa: CAWSGGDTEAFF

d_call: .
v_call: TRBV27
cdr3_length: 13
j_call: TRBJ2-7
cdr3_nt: TGTGCCAGCCACCGAGATAGCTCCTACGAGCAGTACTTC
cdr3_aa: CASHRDSSYEQYF

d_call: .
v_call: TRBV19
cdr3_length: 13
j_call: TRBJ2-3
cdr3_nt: TGTGCCAGTAGTATCGGGGGCACAGATACGCAGTATTTT
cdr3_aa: CASSIGGTDTQYF

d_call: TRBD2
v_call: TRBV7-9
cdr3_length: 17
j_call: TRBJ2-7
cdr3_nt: TGTGCCAGCAGCCCACCGGGACTAGCGGGAGTAGGCTACGAGCAGTACTTC
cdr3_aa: CASSPPGLAGVGYEQYF

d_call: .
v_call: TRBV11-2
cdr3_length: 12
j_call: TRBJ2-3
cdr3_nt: TGTGCCAGCAGCTTATCCGGAGATACGCAGTATTTT
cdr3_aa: CASSLSGDTQYF

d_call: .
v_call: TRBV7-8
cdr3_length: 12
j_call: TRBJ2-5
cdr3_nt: TGTGCCAGCGACAGACTCCAAGAGACCCAGTACTTC
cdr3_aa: CASDRLQETQYF

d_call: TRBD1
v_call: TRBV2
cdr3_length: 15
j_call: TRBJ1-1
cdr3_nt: TGTGCCAGCAGTGACAACAGGGGGATGAACACTGAAGCTTTCTTT
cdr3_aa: CASSDNRGMNTEAFF

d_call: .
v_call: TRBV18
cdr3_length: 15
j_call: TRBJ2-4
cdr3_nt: TGTGCCAGCTCACCACCGTCACTAGCCAAAAACATTCAGTACTTC
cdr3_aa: CASSPPSLAKNIQYF

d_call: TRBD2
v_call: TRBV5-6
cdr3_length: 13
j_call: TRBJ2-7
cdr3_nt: TGTGCCAGCAGCTTAACCGGGACTAGGGAGCAGTACTTC
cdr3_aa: CASSLTGTREQYF

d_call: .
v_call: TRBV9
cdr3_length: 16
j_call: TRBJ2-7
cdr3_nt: TGTGCCAGCAGTCCTGACCCAGGGGTTCTCTCCTACGAGCAGTACTTC
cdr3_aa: CASSPDPGVLSYEQYF

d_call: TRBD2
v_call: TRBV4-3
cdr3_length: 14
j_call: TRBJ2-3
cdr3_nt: TGCGCCAGCAGCCAACGGACTAGCTTCGGTCCGTCGTATTTT
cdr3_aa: CASSQRTSFGPSYF